The TCR beta chain under discussion was sequenced for a study of breast tumors, draining lymph nodes, adjacent tissues. Breast cancer patients provided tissue from their axillary draining lymph nodes. About this clonotype itself: The target antigen is unknown.

TCRdb redid the calling of the multiplex PCR reads with MiXCR, one entry per CDR3 protein. The sample lists under 350,000 distinct CDR3 sequences, 30% occurring once. Study outcomes and limitations: Tumors had less TCR diversity than lymph nodes, more than nontumor tissue.

V was trimmed by 3 bases and J by 4 bases, leaving 16 bases between them. Germline assignment: CDR1 KGHSH and CDR2 LQKENI. This CDR3 spans 16 amino acids. This TCR came from a female donor with breast cancer. Some clones in this sample may be carry-over from other donors' samples. The sample taken for sequencing was axillary lymph node tissue. The rearrangement uses TRBV18 and TRBJ1-5, with a weak D call TRBD1 (6 bases). The CDR3 bases are TGTGCCAGCTCACCCCAGGACAGCGGGGTAAATCAGCCCCAGCATTTT. Amino acid sequence: CASSPQDSGVNQPQHF.